This T cell receptor (beta chain) was captured by sequencing in a study of beta chain features in type 1 diabetes. Overall study results and limits: Type 1 diabetes patients had VDJ junctions that carried fewer insertions and more deletions. In cDNA sequencing, cells with high TCR expression could be over-represented. PCR might favor shorter templates, equally in patients and controls. Moderate but significant shortening of TCRB CDR3s was recorded in all four CD4+ subsets from Type 1 diabetes patients.

Germline V gives CDR1 SGHRS, CDR2 YFSETQ. This CDR3 has 16 residues. The V gene end was trimmed by 4 bases and the J gene end by 2 bases; junction bases not matched to a gene: 11. Sequenced material consisted of expressed TCRB transcripts (all of the isolated RNA was reverse transcribed). Assay used: immunoSEQ multiplex PCR; TCRdb lists only in-frame clones, some missing. The sample records around 600,000 clones, over 10% being singletons. Comments on this clone: Its antigen is still unknown.

Sequencing input: naive CD4+ T cells from blood. The TCR comes from a young man with type 1 diabetes. The rearrangement uses TRBV5-1 and TRBJ1-2; 7 bases map to TRBD1. CDR3 sequence reads: CASSASLIRGNYGYTF. The DNA for the CDR3 is TGCGCCAGCAGCGCGTCCCTAATCAGGGGGAACTATGGCTACACCTTC.